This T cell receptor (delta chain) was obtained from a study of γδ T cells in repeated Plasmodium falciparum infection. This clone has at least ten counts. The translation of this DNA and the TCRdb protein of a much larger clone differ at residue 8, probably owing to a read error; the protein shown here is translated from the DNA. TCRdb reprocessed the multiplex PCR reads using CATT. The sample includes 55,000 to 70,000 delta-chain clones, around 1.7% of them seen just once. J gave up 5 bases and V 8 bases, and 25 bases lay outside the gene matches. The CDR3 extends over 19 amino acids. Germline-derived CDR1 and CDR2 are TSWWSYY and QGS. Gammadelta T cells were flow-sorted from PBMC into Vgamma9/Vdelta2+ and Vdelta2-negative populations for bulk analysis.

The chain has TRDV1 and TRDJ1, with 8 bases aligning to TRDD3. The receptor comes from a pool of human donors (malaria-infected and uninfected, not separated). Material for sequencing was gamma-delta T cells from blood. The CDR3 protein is CALKFYRAVLGARTDKLIF. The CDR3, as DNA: TGTGCTCTTAAATTCTACCGAGCGGTACTGGGGGCCCGCACGGATAAACTCATCTTT.